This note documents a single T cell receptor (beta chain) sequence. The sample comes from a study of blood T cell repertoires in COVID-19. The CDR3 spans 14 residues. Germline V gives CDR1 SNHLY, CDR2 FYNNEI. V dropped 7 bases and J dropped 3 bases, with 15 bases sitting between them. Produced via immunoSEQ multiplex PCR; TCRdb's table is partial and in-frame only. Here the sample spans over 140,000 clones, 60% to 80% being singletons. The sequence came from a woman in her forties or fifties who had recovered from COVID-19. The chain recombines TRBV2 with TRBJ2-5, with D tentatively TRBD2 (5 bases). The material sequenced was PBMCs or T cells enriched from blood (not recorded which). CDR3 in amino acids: CASILFPGEETQYF. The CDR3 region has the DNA TGTGCCAGCATCCTCTTCCCCGGGGAAGAGACCCAGTACTTC.